Shown below are 24 T cell receptor beta chains from a single sample sequenced in a study of T cell responses to AZD1222 COVID-19 vaccine. Libraries were prepared by immunoSEQ multiplex PCR; TCRdb keeps only in-frame clonotypes and omits some of them. The sample holds around 110,000 clones, about 88% seen once. The material was peripheral blood, obtained on day 0 of AZD1222 vaccination. Receptors originate from an adult in good health.

This chain connects TRBV12-3 or TRBV12-4 to TRBJ1-6, with a weak D call TRBD1 (5 bases). Trimming stripped 7 bases from V and 6 bases from J, with 10 bases between. The CDR3 runs 13 residues. This CDR3 is CASKRDGNSPLHF. CDR3 sequence (DNA): TGTGCCAGCAAACGGGACGGTAATTCACCCCTCCACTTT.

The table lists this clone with a few counts. The V gene is TRBV6-8, the J gene TRBJ1-1; no clear D. CDR1 MNHGY and CDR2 SAAAGT come from the germline V gene. The CDR3 is 12 residues long. The V end was cut by 7 bases, the J end by 1 base, with 7 bases between. The CDR3, as DNA: TGTGCCAGCATTTCTAGGAACACTGAAGCTTTCTTT. This gives the protein CASISRNTEAFF.

The rearrangement uses TRBV6-1 and TRBJ2-2; possibly TRBD2 for D (5 bases). The V end was cut by 0 bases, the J end by 2 bases, with 10 bases between. The CDR3 spans 16 residues. Germline V gene data show CDR1 as MNHNS and CDR2 as SASEGT. CDR3 amino acids: CASSEALGKNTGELFF. In DNA, the CDR3 is TGTGCCAGCAGTGAAGCGCTCGGGAAAAACACCGGGGAGCTGTTTTTT.

The chain carries TRBV15 and TRBJ1-3; no clear D. The germline V gene encodes CDR1 LNHNV and CDR2 YYDKDF (reference sequence). Trimming removed 0 bases from V and 4 bases from J, with 13 bases in between. This CDR3 comprises 16 residues. CDR3 in amino acids: CATSRDRSALGNTIYF. CDR3 nucleotides: TGTGCCACCAGCAGAGATCGTTCAGCACTAGGAAACACCATATATTTT. The entire variable domain, with the rest obtained from reference TRBV15 and TRBJ1-3, is as follows: DAMVIQNPRYQVTQFGKPVTLSCSQTLNHNVMYWYQQKSSQAPKLLFHYYDKDFNNEADTPDNFQSRRPNTSFCFLDIRSPGLGDTAMYLCATSRDRSALGNTIYFGEGSWLTVV.

This chain links TRBV7-9 with TRBJ1-2; D remains unclear. The germline V gene encodes CDR1 SEHNR and CDR2 FQNEAQ (reference sequence). The V end lost 5 bases, the J end lost 2 bases, and 9 bases lay between the germline ends. The CDR3 consists of 13 residues. The CDR3 DNA reads TGTGCCAGCAGCCCAGGACCGAACTATGGCTACACCTTC. Its translation: CASSPGPNYGYTF.

V gene TRBV29-1 combines with J gene TRBJ2-7, with D perhaps being TRBD1 or TRBD2 (5 bases each). The CDR3 spans 11 residues. The germline CDR1 and CDR2 sequences are SQVTM and ANQGSEA. Trimming cost V 7 bases and J 3 bases, with 10 bases left between them. DNA of the CDR3: TGCAGCGGTCTGGGGGTCTACGAGCAGTACTTC. This codes for CSGLGVYEQYF.

The rearrangement uses TRBV28 and TRBJ1-2, with 9 bases that match TRBD1. Germline lookup yields CDR1 MDHEN and CDR2 SYDVKM. The CDR3 extends over 15 amino acids. V dropped 5 bases and J dropped 2; count of bases not matched to a gene: 6. DNA for the CDR3: TGTGCCAGCAGTACCTCCGGGACAGGGAACTATGGCTACACCTTC. Its protein is CASSTSGTGNYGYTF.

J is TRBJ2-2 and V is TRBV2; TRBD2 agrees at 11 bases. The CDR3 sequence is 15 residues long. The V and J ends lost 6 bases and 6 bases, in that order; junction bases with no gene match: 6. CDR1 and CDR2 from the germline V gene are SNHLY and FYNNEI. The CDR3 here is CASSVSGRAAGELFF. As DNA, the CDR3 is TGTGCCAGCAGCGTTAGCGGGAGGGCCGCCGGGGAGCTGTTTTTT.

The chain joins TRBV6-6 to TRBJ2-2; D possibly matches TRBD1 or TRBD2 (6 bases each). Trimming left V 5 bases short and J 6 bases short, with 10 bases between. The CDR3 runs to 13 residues. Germline V gene sequence: CDR1 MNHNY, CDR2 SVGAGI (reference sequence). The CDR3 sequence: CASSNGGAGELFF. In DNA, the CDR3 is TGTGCCAGCAGTAACGGGGGCGCCGGGGAGCTGTTTTTT.

V is TRBV11-2 and J is TRBJ1-4; D unclear. Trimming pared 3 bases from V and 0 bases from J, leaving 5 bases between. CDR3 length equals 14 residues. The germline gives CDR1 SGHAT, CDR2 FQNNGV. The CDR3: CASSFVTTNEKLFF. The CDR3 DNA reads TGTGCCAGCAGCTTTGTGACAACTAATGAAAAACTGTTTTTT.

The chain carries TRBV4-1 and TRBJ2-7, with 10 positions matching TRBD1. The ends lost 4 bases at V and 4 bases at J; junction bases unmatched: 7. The CDR3 is 15 amino acids. Germline CDR1 and CDR2: MGHRA and YSYEKL. CDR3 loop: CASSLSGTGAYEQYF. The DNA for the CDR3 is TGCGCCAGCAGCCTCTCCGGGACAGGGGCTTACGAGCAGTACTTC.

The chain uses TRBV5-1 and TRBJ1-1, with 11 bases that match TRBD1. The CDR3 spans 17 residues. With V trimmed by 3 bases and J by 0 bases, 7 bases remained unmatched. Germline V lookup: CDR1 SGHRS, CDR2 YFSETQ. CDR3 sequence (DNA): TGCGCCAGCAGCTCGGGACAGGGGGGAGTTATGAACACTGAAGCTTTCTTT. Translation gives CASSSGQGGVMNTEAFF.

V gene TRBV18 combines with J gene TRBJ1-2; D gene uncertain. The CDR3 runs 13 residues. Germline V CDR1 and CDR2: KGHSH, LQKENI. Trimming pared 6 bases from V and 6 bases from J, leaving 14 bases between. CDR3 sequence reads: CASSPAERHGYTF. For the CDR3, the DNA is TGTGCCAGCTCCCCGGCGGAGCGGCATGGCTACACCTTC.

V and J are TRBV19 and TRBJ2-3; D may be TRBD1 or TRBD2 (5 bases each). The ends were cut back, 7 bases at V and 8 bases at J, with 13 bases in the middle. This CDR3 spans 12 amino acids. Germline lookup yields CDR1 LNHDA and CDR2 SQIVND (reference sequence). The chain's CDR3 is CASTGRDGTQYF. CDR3 bases: TGTGCCAGTACAGGTCGGGACGGTACGCAGTATTTT.

The V and J genes are TRBV7-2 and TRBJ2-7; 10 bases line up with TRBD1. Germline trimming cut 5 bases from V and 5 bases from J; bases unmatched to any gene: 6. This CDR3 is 14 amino acids long. Per germline, CDR1 SGHTA and CDR2 FQGNSA. CDR3 DNA sequence: TGTGCCAGCAGCCCGGGACAGGGGAGAAACGAGCAGTACTTC. Translated, it gives CASSPGQGRNEQYF.

This sequence joins TRBV5-6 and TRBJ2-6; D is unresolved. The length of the CDR3 is 18 residues. CDR1 and CDR2 (germline): SGHDT, YYEEEE. The V and J ends lost 3 bases and 0 bases respectively, with 16 bases between them. The CDR3 nucleotides are TGTGCCAGCAGCTCACCCTCCTCTACAATCTCTGGGGCCAACGTCCTGACTTTC. Its translation: CASSSPSSTISGANVLTF.

The V call is TRBV5-6, the J call TRBJ2-2, with D unclear. CDR1 and CDR2 (germline): SGHDT, YYEEEE. Trimming stripped 4 bases from V and 7 bases from J, with 20 bases between. This CDR3 contains 16 residues. In DNA form, the CDR3 reads TGTGCCAGCAGCGCTCTCGGGTTCAAATCAATCGGGGAGCTGTTTTTT. The encoded protein is CASSALGFKSIGELFF.

Only one count was recorded for this clone. The chain recombines TRBV7-2 with TRBJ1-6; perhaps TRBD1 as D (5 bases). The germline V gene has CDR1 SGHTA and CDR2 FQGNSA. V gave up 2 bases and J gave up 7 bases, with 12 bases separating them. The CDR3 extends over 15 amino acids. CDR3 nucleotides: TGTGCCAGCAGCTTAACCGGGACGTGGAATTCACCCCTCCACTTT. Protein: CASSLTGTWNSPLHF.

The chain recombines TRBV18 with TRBJ1-2; D is uncertain. The length of the CDR3 is 13 residues. Germline-derived CDR1 and CDR2 are KGHSH and LQKENI. V gave up 6 bases and J gave up 8 bases, with 16 bases separating them. The DNA for the CDR3 is TGTGCCAGCTCCGCGTCGAACCCTCGCGGCTACACCTTC. Translation gives CASSASNPRGYTF.

The chain joins TRBV3-1 (or the pseudogene TRBV3-2) to TRBJ2-5, with D perhaps matching TRBD1 (5 bases). The CDR3 is 14 amino acids. Trimming cost V 2 bases and J 7 bases, with 14 bases left between them. Germline CDR1 and CDR2: LGHDT and YNNKEL (reference sequence). CDR3 bases: TGTGCCAGCAGCCAATTCAGGGCCGTTGGGACCCAGTACTTC. Its protein product is CASSQFRAVGTQYF.

The CDR3 region is CASSARQQSYGYTF. CDR3 nucleotide sequence: TGTGCCAGCAGCGCACGACAGCAATCCTATGGCTACACCTTC. The chain has TRBV7-8 and TRBJ1-2; tentative D call: TRBD1 (5 bases). Looked up from germline, CDR1 is SGHVS and CDR2 is FQNEAQ. The CDR3 is made up of 14 amino acids. V was pared by 5 bases and J by 4 bases, with 14 bases between.

This chain joins TRBV5-1 and TRBJ2-1; 12 bases are a match to TRBD2. Germline-derived CDR1 and CDR2 are SGHRS and YFSETQ. This CDR3 has 18 residues. The V segment lost 4 bases and the J segment 4 bases; nucleotides outside the gene matches: 12. The CDR3 region has the DNA TGCGCCAGCAGCAGCTCTAGCGGGGGGGCCCAGGGGTACAATGAGCAGTTCTTC. Encoded protein: CASSSSSGGAQGYNEQFF.

This clone was found once. The chain links TRBV19 to TRBJ1-1; D not resolved. Germline CDR1 LNHDA, CDR2 SQIVND (reference sequence). This CDR3 spans 13 amino acids. The CDR3 DNA follows: TGTGCAACGGCCGCGGGGTACGGAGTGGAAGCTTTCTTT. Its protein product is CATAAGYGVEAFF. Filled out from reference TRBV19 and TRBJ1-1, the complete variable domain reads DGGITQSPKYLFRKEGQNVTLSCEQNLNHDAMYWYRQDPGQGLRLIYYSQIVNDFQKGDIAEGYSVSREKKESFPLTVTSAQKNPTAFYLCATAAGYGVEAFFGQGTRLTVV.

CDR3 sequence reads: CASCSDGVRTGELFF. For the CDR3, the DNA is TGTGCCAGCTGTTCGGACGGGGTACGCACCGGGGAGCTGTTTTTT. The V and J genes are TRBV2 and TRBJ2-2; possibly TRBD2 for D (5 bases). The CDR3 has 15 residues. Germline V lookup: CDR1 SNHLY, CDR2 FYNNEI. The V and J ends lost 8 bases and 4 bases respectively, with 17 bases between them.